The clone carrying this TCR beta chain was seen only once. The data were obtained in a study of blood T cell repertoires in COVID-19. As for the study in general: COVID-19 samples, acute and convalescent, were from the United States, Italy and Spain. From T cells, B-cell-depleted T cells, or PBMCs came the material, which was cDNA or gDNA.

V lost 3 bases, J lost 3 bases, and 15 bases lay in between. The CDR3 runs to 16 residues. Germline V CDR1 and CDR2: DFQATT, SNEGSKA (reference sequence). In the source study's methods: Estimated nucleated cell counts came from reference gene primer amplification. The protocol was immunoSEQ multiplex PCR, while the TCRdb copy is restricted to in-frame clones and leaves out a portion. The D gene and trimming were derived from the DNA, and the V and J assignments and clone size from that table. Among a few hundred thousand clones listed, approximately 81% were seen once. The chain is built from TRBV20-1 and TRBJ1-6; D gene uncertain. Sequencing used peripheral blood. The clonotype comes from a woman of 80 years or more with acute or convalescent COVID-19. The CDR3 loop is CSASESAGYYNSPLHF. CDR3 coding DNA: TGCAGTGCTAGTGAGTCTGCAGGATACTATAATTCACCCCTCCACTTT.